This passage covers 6 T cell receptor beta chains from one sample sequenced in a study of human T cells and chemical hapten exposure. TCRdb recomputed calls from the RACE reads with MiXCR, one row per CDR3 protein. The data show over 100,000 distinct CDR3 sequences, approximately 9.5% seen once. Time point denoted: healthy volunteer bleed at 2 weeks. The study extracted total RNA from unfractionated whole blood. Material: whole blood. These TCRs come from a male donor in good health. Some clones in this sample may be carry-over from other donors' samples.

This clonotype was counted only a few times. The rearrangement joins TRBV5-1 to TRBJ2-2, with D tentatively TRBD1 (6 bases). Germline CDR1 reads SGHRS; CDR2 reads YFSETQ. The CDR3 sequence is 15 residues long. Trimming cost V 1 base and J 2 bases, with 9 bases left between them. The CDR3 bases are TGCGCCAGCAGCTTGAACAGGGCTAACACCGGGGAGCTGTTTTTT. This sequence encodes CASSLNRANTGELFF.

Only a few counts were recorded for this clonotype. This chain's CDR3 is CASSQDSGTSVKLSSYNEQFF. Written as DNA, the CDR3 is TGTGCCAGCAGCCAAGATTCAGGGACTAGCGTAAAACTAAGCTCCTACAATGAGCAGTTCTTC. This chain links TRBV14 with TRBJ2-1, with 10 bases matching TRBD2. Germline V gene lookup returns CDR1 SGHDN and CDR2 FVKESK. The junction had 14 bases not matched to a gene; V was cut back by 0 bases and J by 0 bases. The CDR3 has 21 residues.

This clonotype was detected many times. The chain uses TRBV6-5 and TRBJ1-2, with D perhaps TRBD1 (6 bases). Germline CDR1 and CDR2: MNHEY and SVGAGI. This CDR3 is 11 amino acids long. The V end was cut by 7 bases, the J end by 5 bases, with 8 bases between. CDR3 DNA: TGTGCCAGCAAGGGGGAGTATGGCTACACCTTC. It encodes CASKGEYGYTF.

This rearrangement joins TRBV6-2 or TRBV6-3 to TRBJ1-1; the D is unclear. The CDR3 totals 15 residues. From germline, CDR1 is MNHEY and CDR2 SVGEGT. V shed 2 bases and J shed 2 bases, with 12 bases lying between them. The CDR3 loop is CASSYPASSNTEAFF. The CDR3 nucleotides read TGTGCCAGCAGTTACCCGGCAAGCAGCAACACTGAAGCTTTCTTT.

The V call is TRBV6-1, the J call TRBJ1-5, with D possibly TRBD1 on 6 matching bases. The germline V gene has CDR1 MNHNS and CDR2 SASEGT. The CDR3 totals 16 residues. V was pared by 6 bases and J by 1 base, with 16 bases between. This CDR3 is CASRPFPGGSNQPQHF. The CDR3 DNA sequence: TGTGCCAGCAGACCCTTCCCCGGGGGCAGCAATCAGCCCCAGCATTTT.

This clonotype was picked up a small number of times. The gene calls are TRBV5-6 and TRBJ2-3, with D unclear. The germline CDR1 and CDR2 sequences are SGHDT and YYEEEE. V was shortened by 2 bases and J by 3 bases, with 10 bases between the two germline ends. CDR3 size: 14 residues. The CDR3 reads CASSLRGGTDTQYF. Here the CDR3 DNA reads TGTGCCAGCAGCTTACGTGGCGGAACAGATACGCAGTATTTT.